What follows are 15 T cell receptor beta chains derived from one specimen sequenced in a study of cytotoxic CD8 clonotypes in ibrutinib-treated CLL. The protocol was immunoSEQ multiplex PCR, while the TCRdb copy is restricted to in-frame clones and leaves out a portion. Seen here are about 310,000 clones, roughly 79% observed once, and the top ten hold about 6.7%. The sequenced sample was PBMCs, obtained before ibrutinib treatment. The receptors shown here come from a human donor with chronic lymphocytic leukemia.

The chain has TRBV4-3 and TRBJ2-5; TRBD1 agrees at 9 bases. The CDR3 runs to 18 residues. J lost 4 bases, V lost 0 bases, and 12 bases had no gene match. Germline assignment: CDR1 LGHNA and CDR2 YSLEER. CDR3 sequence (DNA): TGCGCCAGCAGCCAAGATCCGCGGACAGGGGTTTCGGCAGAGACCCAGTACTTC. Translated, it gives CASSQDPRTGVSAETQYF.

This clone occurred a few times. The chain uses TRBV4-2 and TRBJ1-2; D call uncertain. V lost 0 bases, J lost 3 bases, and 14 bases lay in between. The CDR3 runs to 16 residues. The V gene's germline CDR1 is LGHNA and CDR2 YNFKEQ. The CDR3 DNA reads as TGTGCCAGCAGCCAAGATGACGGGAGCGGGGACTATGGCTACACCTTC. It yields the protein CASSQDDGSGDYGYTF.

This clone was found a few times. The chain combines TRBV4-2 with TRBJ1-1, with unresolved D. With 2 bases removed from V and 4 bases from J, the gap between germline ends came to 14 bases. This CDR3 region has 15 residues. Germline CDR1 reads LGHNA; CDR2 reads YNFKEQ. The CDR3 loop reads CASSQNELTATEAFF. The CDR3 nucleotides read TGTGCCAGCAGCCAAAACGAACTGACGGCCACTGAAGCTTTCTTT.

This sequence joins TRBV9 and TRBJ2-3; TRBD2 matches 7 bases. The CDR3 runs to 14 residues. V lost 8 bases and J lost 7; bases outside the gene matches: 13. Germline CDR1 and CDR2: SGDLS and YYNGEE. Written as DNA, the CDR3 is TGTGCCAGTACGCCTAGCGGACAAAGGCATACGCAGTATTTT. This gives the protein CASTPSGQRHTQYF.

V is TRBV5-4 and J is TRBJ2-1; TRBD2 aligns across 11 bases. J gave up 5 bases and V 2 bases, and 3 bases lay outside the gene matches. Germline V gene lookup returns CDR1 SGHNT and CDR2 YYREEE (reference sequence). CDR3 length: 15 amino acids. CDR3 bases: TGTGCCAGCAGCTTATGGGGACTAGCGGACAATGAGCAGTTCTTC. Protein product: CASSLWGLADNEQFF.

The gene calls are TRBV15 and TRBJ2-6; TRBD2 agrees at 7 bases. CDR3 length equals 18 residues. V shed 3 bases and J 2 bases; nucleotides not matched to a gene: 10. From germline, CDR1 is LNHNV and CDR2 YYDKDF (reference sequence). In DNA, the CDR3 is TGTGCCACCAGCAGTACGGCGGCGGGAGTTGCTGGGGCCAACGTCCTGACTTTC. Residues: CATSSTAAGVAGANVLTF.

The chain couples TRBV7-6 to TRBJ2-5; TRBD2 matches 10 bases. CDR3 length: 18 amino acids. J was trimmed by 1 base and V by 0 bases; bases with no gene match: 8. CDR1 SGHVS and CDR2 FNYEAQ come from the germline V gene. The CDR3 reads CASSLAFSSGSSQETQYF. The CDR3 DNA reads TGTGCCAGCAGCTTAGCATTTTCTAGCGGGAGTTCCCAAGAGACCCAGTACTTC.

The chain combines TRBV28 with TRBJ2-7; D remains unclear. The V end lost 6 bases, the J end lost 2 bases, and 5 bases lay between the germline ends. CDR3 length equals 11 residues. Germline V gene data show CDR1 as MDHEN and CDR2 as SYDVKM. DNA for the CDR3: TGTGCCAGCAGCCGGGCCTACGAGCAGTACTTC. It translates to CASSRAYEQYF.

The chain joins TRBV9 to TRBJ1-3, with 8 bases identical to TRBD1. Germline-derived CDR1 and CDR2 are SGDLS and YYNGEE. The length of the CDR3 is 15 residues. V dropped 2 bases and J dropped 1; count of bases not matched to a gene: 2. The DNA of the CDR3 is TGTGCCAGCAGCGTTCAGGGGGCATCTGGAAACACCATATATTTT. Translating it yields CASSVQGASGNTIYF.

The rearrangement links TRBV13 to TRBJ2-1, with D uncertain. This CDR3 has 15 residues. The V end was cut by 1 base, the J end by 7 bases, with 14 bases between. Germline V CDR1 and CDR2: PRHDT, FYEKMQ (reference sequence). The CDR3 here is CASSLEASGENEQFF. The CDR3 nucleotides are TGTGCCAGCAGCTTAGAGGCTAGTGGCGAAAATGAGCAGTTCTTC. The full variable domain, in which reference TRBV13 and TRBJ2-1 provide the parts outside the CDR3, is AAGVIQSPRHLIKEKRETATLKCYPIPRHDTVYWYQQGPGQDPQFLISFYEKMQSDKGSIPDRFSAQQFSDYHSELNMSSLELGDSALYFCASSLEASGENEQFFGPGTRLTVL.

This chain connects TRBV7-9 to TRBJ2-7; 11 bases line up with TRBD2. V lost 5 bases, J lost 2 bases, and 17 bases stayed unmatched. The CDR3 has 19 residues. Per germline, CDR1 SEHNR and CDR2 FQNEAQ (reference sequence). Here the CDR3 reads CASSPARWTSGQGAYEQYF. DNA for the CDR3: TGTGCCAGCAGCCCAGCCCGGTGGACTAGCGGGCAAGGGGCCTACGAGCAGTACTTC.

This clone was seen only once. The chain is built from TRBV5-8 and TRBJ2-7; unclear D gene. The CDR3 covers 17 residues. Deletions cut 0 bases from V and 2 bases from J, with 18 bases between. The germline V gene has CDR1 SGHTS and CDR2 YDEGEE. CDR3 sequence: CASSLAWVSSGPYEQYF. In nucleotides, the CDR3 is TGTGCCAGCAGCTTGGCCTGGGTTAGCTCTGGACCCTACGAGCAGTACTTC.

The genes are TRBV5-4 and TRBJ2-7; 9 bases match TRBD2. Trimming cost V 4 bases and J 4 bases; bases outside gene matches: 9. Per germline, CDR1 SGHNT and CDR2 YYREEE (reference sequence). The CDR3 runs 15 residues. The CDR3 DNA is TGTGCCAGCAGCCCCCAAGCGGGAGGACTGTACGAGCAGTACTTC. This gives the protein CASSPQAGGLYEQYF.

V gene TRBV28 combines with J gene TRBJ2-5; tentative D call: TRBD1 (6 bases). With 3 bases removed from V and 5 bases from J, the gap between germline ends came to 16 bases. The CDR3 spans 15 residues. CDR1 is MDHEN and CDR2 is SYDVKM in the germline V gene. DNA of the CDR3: TGTGCCAGCAGTTTGCGAACAGGGTATTACGAGACCCAGTACTTC. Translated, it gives CASSLRTGYYETQYF.

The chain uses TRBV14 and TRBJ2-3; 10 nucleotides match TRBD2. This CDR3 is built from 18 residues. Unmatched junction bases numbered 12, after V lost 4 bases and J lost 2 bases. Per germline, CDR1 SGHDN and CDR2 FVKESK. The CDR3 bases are TGTGCCAGCAGCCTTGGGTGGGCTAGCGGGAGCAACACAGATACGCAGTATTTT. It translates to CASSLGWASGSNTDTQYF.